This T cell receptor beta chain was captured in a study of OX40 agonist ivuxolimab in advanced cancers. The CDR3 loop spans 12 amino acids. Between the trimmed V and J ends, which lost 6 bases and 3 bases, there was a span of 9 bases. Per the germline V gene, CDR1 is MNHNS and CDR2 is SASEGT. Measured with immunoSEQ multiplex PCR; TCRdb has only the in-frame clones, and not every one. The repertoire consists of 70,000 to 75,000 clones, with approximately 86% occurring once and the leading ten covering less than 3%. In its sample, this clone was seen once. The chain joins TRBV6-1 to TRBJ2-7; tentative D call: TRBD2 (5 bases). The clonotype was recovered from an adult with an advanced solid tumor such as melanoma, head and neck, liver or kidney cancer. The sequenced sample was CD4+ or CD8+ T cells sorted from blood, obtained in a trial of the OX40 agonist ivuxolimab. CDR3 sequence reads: CASRGDNYEQYF. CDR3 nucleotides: TGTGCCAGCAGGGGAGATAACTACGAGCAGTACTTC.